This T cell receptor (beta chain) came from a study of cytomegalovirus exposure and HLA in healthy donors. General study points: The TCR clusters that emerged in the first cohort tended, a later analysis found, to co-occur in the approximately 110 validation repertoires. Rare sequences made up most TCRs, while some public TCRs were found in many donors. The classifier reportedly diagnosed cytomegalovirus status with high specificity and sensitivity.

With respect to this clone: Antigen unknown.

Trimming left V 5 bases short and J 2 bases short, with 20 bases between. The CDR3 spans 17 residues. Germline assignment: CDR1 SGHTA and CDR2 FQGTGA. The validation cohort, a group of 130 or so subjects, included the donors and was separate from the approximately 650-subject first cohort. The method was immunoSEQ multiplex PCR; TCRdb's version includes in-frame clones alone and lacks a portion of them. The profile shows approximately 200,000 clones, around four fifths of them singletons. The TCR sequence derives from a man aged 18 to 29 in good health and CMV-seropositive. The specimen was PBMCs. The chain has TRBV7-3 and TRBJ2-3; possible D gene TRBD2, 5 bases. The CDR3 protein is CASSPGVFPFSTDTQYF. CDR3 DNA sequence: TGTGCCAGCAGCCCCGGGGTCTTCCCCTTTTCCACAGATACGCAGTATTTT.